A selection of T cell receptor beta chains follows, all from one sample in a study of T cell repertoires in cytomegalovirus infection. TCRdb recomputed calls from the reads with MiXCR, one row per CDR3 protein. The profile covers more than 150,000 distinct CDR3 sequences, with around 24% appearing a single time and around 9.9% taken by the ten largest. Sequencing input: PBMCs. The source is a human donor in good health (CMV status not recorded). Some clones in this sample may be carry-over from other donors' samples. Each CDR3 is given with its conserved first and last residue. The D gene is left open where the match is weak. Size is omitted from some rows. Given values are once, few, many or a class for expanded clones.

TRBJ1-2 | NA | TRBV4-2 | NA | CASSQDAYGYTF | TGTGCCAGCAGCCAAGATGCCTATGGCTACACCTTC
TRBJ2-1 | NA | TRBV28 | NA | CASSLRSGNEQFF | TGTGCCAGCAGTTTAAGATCAGGGAATGAGCAGTTCTTC
TRBJ2-3 | NA | TRBV18 | few | CASSPPGTDTQYF | TGTGCCAGCTCACCCCCGGGGACAGATACGCAGTATTTT
TRBJ1-2 | NA | TRBV29-1 | few | CSLWEDGSNYGYTF | TGCAGCCTGTGGGAGGACGGGTCTAACTATGGCTACACCTTC
TRBJ2-4 | NA | TRBV15 | NA | CATSSGGYIQYF | TGTGCCACCAGCAGCGGGGGATACATTCAGTACTTC
TRBJ2-1 | NA | TRBV29-1 | few | CSVAPLGGNEQFF | TGCAGCGTTGCTCCTCTCGGGGGCAATGAGCAGTTCTTC
TRBJ2-2 | TRBD1 | TRBV12-3/TRBV12-4 | few | CASTTTGGVGELFF | TGTGCCAGCACCACTACAGGGGGCGTAGGGGAGCTGTTTTTT
TRBJ1-1 | NA | TRBV20-1 | few | CSAREGSTEAFF | TGCAGTGCTAGAGAAGGGTCCACTGAAGCTTTCTTT
TRBJ2-6 | NA | TRBV11-2 | many | CASSSTPGANVLTF | TGTGCCAGCAGCTCGACCCCAGGGGCCAACGTCCTGACTTTC
TRBJ2-5 | NA | TRBV29-1 | NA | CSVEWGRGETQYF | TGCAGCGTTGAATGGGGGCGAGGGGAGACCCAGTACTTC
TRBJ2-7 | NA | TRBV4-3 | NA | CASSQDTAAALREQYF | TGCGCCAGCAGCCAAGATACAGCAGCGGCCCTACGCGAGCAGTACTTC
TRBJ2-5 | NA | TRBV7-6 | NA | CASSADLVETQYF | TGTGCCAGCAGCGCGGACTTAGTGGAGACCCAGTACTTC
TRBJ1-5 | NA | TRBV20-1 | NA | CSARVSNQPQHF | TGCAGTGCTAGAGTATCTAATCAGCCCCAGCATTTT
TRBJ2-3 | NA | TRBV20-1 | few | CSAVGVDTQYF | TGCAGTGCTGTAGGGGTAGATACGCAGTATTTT
TRBJ2-3 | TRBD2 | TRBV24-1 | NA | CATSDFRRGGTDTQYF | TGTGCCACCAGTGATTTCAGGCGGGGGGGCACAGATACGCAGTATTTT
TRBJ2-1 | NA | TRBV28 | few | CASSLGVARNEQFF | TGTGCCAGCAGTTTGGGGGTGGCAAGGAATGAGCAGTTCTTC
TRBJ1-5 | NA | TRBV15 | NA | CATSRDAGQPQHF | TGTGCCACCAGCAGAGATGCCGGGCAGCCCCAGCATTTT
TRBJ2-1 | TRBD2 | TRBV5-4 | NA | CASSFLLAGVKWSYNEQFF | TGTGCCAGCAGCTTTCTTCTAGCGGGGGTGAAATGGTCCTACAATGAGCAGTTCTTC
TRBJ2-7 | TRBD2 | TRBV12-3/TRBV12-4 | few | CASSPSGTMYEQYF | TGTGCCAGCAGTCCTAGCGGGACGATGTACGAGCAGTACTTC
TRBJ1-1 | NA | TRBV7-6 | few | CASSRQENTEAFF | TGTGCTAGCAGCCGACAGGAGAACACTGAAGCTTTCTTT
TRBJ2-1 | NA | TRBV7-3 | few | CASSLMVYNEQFF | TGTGCCAGCAGCTTGATGGTTTACAATGAGCAGTTCTTC
TRBJ2-3 | NA | TRBV7-6 | medium-sized | CASSSSQGWGTDTQYF | TGTGCCAGCAGCTCTAGTCAGGGGTGGGGCACAGATACGCAGTATTTT
TRBJ2-7 | NA | TRBV6-5 | NA | CASSGVGAYEQYF | TGTGCCAGCAGTGGTGTAGGGGCCTACGAGCAGTACTTC
TRBJ2-1 | TRBD2 | TRBV11-3 | NA | CASSVGLAGLQFF | TGTGCCAGCAGCGTGGGACTAGCGGGTTTGCAGTTCTTC
TRBJ2-3 | TRBD1 | TRBV7-3 | NA | CASSTQTGRGSTDTQYF | TGTGCCAGCAGCACGCAGACAGGGAGAGGAAGCACAGATACGCAGTATTTT
TRBJ1-5 | NA | TRBV19 | NA | CASIGSLPNQPQHF | TGTGCCAGTATAGGGTCGTTGCCAAATCAGCCCCAGCATTTT
TRBJ2-7 | NA | TRBV20-1 | few | CSVGFPPHSAYEQYF | TGCAGTGTGGGGTTTCCCCCCCACAGTGCCTACGAGCAGTACTTC